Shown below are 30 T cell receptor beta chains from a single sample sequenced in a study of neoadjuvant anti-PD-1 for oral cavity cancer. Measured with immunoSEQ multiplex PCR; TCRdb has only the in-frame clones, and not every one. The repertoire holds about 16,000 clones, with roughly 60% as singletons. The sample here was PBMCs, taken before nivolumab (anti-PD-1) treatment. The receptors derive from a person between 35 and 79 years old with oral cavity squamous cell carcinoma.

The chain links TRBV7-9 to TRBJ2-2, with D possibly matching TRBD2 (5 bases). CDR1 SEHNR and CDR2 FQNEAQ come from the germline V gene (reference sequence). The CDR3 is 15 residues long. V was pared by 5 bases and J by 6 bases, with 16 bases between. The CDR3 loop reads CASSPDRGEAGELFF. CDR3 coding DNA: TGTGCCAGCAGCCCCGATCGGGGAGAGGCCGGGGAGCTGTTTTTT.

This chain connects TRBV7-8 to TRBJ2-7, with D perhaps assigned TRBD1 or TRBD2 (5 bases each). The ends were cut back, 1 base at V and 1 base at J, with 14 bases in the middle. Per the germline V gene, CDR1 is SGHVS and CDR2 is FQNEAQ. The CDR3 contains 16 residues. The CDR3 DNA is TGTGCCAGCAGCTTAGTAGGGACCCGAGATTCCTACGAGCAGTACTTC. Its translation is CASSLVGTRDSYEQYF.

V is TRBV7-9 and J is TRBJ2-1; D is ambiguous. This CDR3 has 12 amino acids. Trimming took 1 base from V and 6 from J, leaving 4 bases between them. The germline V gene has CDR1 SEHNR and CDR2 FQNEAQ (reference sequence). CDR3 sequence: CASSLGINEQFF. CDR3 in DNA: TGTGCCAGCAGCTTAGGTATCAATGAGCAGTTCTTC.

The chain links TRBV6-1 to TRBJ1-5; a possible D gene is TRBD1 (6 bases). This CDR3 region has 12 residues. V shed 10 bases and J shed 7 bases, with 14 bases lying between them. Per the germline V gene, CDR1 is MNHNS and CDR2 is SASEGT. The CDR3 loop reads CATTGGGQPQHF. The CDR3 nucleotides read TGTGCCACCACGGGGGGCGGACAGCCCCAGCATTTT.

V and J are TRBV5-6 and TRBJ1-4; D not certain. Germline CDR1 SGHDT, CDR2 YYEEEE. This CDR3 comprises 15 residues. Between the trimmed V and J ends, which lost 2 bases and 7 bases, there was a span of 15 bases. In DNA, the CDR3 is TGTGCCAGCAGCTTTAGGACCCCTGGACGTGAAAAACTGTTTTTT. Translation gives CASSFRTPGREKLFF.

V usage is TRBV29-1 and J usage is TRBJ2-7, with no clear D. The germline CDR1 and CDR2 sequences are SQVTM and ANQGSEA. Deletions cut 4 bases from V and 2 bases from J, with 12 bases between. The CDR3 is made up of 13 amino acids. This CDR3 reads CSVVSASPYEQYF. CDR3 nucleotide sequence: TGCAGCGTTGTATCGGCGTCCCCCTACGAGCAGTACTTC.

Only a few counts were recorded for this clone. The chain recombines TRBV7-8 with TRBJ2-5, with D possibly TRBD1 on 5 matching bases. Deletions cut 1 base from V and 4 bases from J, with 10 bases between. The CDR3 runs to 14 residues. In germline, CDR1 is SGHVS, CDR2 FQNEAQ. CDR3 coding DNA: TGTGCCAGCAGCTTAGATCAGGGTCGAGAGACCCAGTACTTC. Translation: CASSLDQGRETQYF.

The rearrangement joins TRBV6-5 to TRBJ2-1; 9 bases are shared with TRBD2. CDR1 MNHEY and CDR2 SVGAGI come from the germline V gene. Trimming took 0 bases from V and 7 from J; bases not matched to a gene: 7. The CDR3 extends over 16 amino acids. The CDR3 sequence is CASSYSLAGVGNEQFF. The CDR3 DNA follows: TGTGCCAGCAGTTACTCGTTAGCGGGAGTAGGGAATGAGCAGTTCTTC.

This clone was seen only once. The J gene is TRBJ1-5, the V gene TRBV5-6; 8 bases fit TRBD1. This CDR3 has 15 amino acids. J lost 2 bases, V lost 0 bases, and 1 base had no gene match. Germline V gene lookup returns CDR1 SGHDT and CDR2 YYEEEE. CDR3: CASSLAGGGNQPQHF. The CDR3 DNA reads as TGTGCCAGCAGCTTGGCAGGGGGCGGCAATCAGCCCCAGCATTTT.

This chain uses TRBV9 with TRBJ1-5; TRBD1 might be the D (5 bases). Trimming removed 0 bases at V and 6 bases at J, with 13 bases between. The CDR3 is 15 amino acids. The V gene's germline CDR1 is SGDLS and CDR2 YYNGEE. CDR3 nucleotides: TGTGCCAGCAGCGTAGGTTGGCAGGGCGGTCAGCCCCAGCATTTT. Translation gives CASSVGWQGGQPQHF.

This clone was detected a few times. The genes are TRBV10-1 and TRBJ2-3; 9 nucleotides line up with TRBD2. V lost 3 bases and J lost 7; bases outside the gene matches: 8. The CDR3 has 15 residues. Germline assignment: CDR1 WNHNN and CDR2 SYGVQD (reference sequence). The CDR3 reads CASSDRIAGVNTQYF. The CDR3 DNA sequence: TGCGCCAGCAGTGACAGAATAGCGGGAGTAAATACGCAGTATTTT.

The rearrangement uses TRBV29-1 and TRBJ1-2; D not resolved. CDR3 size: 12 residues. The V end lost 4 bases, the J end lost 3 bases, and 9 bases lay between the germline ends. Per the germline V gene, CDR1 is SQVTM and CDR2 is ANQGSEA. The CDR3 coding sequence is TGCAGCGTTGGCGGTGATTACTATGGCTACACCTTC. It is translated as CSVGGDYYGYTF.

The DNA for the CDR3 is TGTGCCAGCAGCCCAGAACCTAAATCCTACGAGCAGTACTTC. Translating gives CASSPEPKSYEQYF. This chain connects TRBV14 to TRBJ2-7; D not certain. Trimming took off 4 bases at V and 1 base at J, with 11 bases between the two ends. There are 14 residues in the CDR3. The V gene's germline CDR1 is SGHDN and CDR2 FVKESK.

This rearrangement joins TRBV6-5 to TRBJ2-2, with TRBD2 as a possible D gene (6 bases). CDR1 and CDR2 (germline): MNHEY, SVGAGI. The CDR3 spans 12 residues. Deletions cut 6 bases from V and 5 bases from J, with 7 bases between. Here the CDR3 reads CASRGLTGELFF. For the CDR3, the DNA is TGTGCCAGCAGGGGACTGACCGGGGAGCTGTTTTTT.

The CDR3 DNA follows: TGTGCCTGGGCCGACAGAAGCAATCAGCCCCAGCATTTT. It encodes CAWADRSNQPQHF. The V gene is TRBV30, the J gene TRBJ1-5; a weak D match, TRBD1 (5 bases). The CDR3 covers 13 residues. Deletions cut 5 bases from V and 1 base from J, with 9 bases between. Germline V gene data show CDR1 as GTSNPN and CDR2 as SVGIG (reference sequence).

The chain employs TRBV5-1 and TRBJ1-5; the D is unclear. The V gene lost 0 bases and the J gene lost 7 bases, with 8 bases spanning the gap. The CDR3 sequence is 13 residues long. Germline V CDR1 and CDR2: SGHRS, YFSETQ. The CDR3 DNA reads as TGCGCCAGCAGCTTGGGTCGTGGACAGCCCCAGCATTTT. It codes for CASSLGRGQPQHF.

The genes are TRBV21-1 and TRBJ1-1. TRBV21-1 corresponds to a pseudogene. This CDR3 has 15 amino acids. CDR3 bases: TGTGCCAGCAGCTATACCAGAGGGTACAACACTGAAGCTTTCTTT. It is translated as CASSYTRGYNTEAFF.

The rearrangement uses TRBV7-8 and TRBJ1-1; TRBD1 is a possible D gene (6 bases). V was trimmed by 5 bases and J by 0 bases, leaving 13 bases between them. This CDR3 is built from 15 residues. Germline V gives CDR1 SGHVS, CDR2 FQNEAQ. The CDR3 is CASSLRQDLNTEAFF. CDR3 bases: TGTGCCAGCAGCCTACGACAGGACTTGAACACTGAAGCTTTCTTT.

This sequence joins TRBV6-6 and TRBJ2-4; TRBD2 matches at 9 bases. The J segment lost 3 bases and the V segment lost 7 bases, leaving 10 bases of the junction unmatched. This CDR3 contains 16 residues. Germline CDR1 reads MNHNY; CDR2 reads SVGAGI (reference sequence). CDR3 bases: TGTGCCAGCATCAATTTAGCGGGAGTTGGCAAAAACATTCAGTACTTC. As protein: CASINLAGVGKNIQYF.

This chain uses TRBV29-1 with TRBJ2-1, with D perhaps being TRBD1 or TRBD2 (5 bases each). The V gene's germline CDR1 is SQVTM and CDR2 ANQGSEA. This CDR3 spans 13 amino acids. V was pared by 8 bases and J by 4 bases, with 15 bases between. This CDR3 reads CSTGTTTYNEQFF. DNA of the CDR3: TGCAGCACCGGGACGACGACATACAATGAGCAGTTCTTC.

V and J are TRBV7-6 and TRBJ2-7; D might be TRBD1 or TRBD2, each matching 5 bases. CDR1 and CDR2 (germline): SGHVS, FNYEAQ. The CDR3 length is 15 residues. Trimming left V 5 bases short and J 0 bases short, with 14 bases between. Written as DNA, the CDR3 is TGTGCCAGCAGCCCTCAGGCAGGGACCTCCTACGAGCAGTACTTC. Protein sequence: CASSPQAGTSYEQYF.

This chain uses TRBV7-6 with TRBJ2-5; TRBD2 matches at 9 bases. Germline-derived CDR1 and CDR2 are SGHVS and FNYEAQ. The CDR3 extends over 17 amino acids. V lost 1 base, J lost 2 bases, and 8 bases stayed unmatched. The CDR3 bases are TGTGCCAGCAGCTTAGAGGGGTCGGGACTAGCACAAGAGACCCAGTACTTC. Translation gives CASSLEGSGLAQETQYF.

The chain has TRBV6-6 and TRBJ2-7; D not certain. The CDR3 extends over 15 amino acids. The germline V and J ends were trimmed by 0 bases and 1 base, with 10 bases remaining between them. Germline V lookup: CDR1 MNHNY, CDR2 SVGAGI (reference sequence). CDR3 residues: CASSYSKAISYEQYF. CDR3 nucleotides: TGTGCCAGCAGTTACTCGAAAGCGATTTCCTACGAGCAGTACTTC.

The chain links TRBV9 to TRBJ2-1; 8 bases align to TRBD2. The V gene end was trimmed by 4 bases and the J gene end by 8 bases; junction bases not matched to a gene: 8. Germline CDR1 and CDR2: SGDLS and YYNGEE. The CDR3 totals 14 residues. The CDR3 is CASSLGTSNHEQFF. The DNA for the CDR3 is TGTGCCAGCAGCCTAGGGACTAGTAACCATGAGCAGTTCTTC. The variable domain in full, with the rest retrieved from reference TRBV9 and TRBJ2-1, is DSGVTQTPKHLITATGQRVTLRCSPRSGDLSVYWYQQSLDQGLQFLIQYYNGEERAKGNILERFSAQQFPDLHSELNLSSLELGDSALYFCASSLGTSNHEQFFGPGTRLTVL.

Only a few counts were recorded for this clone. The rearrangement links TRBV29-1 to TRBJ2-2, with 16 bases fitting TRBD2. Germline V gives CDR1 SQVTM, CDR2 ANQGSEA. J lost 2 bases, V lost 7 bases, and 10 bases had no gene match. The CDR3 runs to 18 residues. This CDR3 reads CSAMPGTSGRANTGELFF. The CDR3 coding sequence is TGCAGCGCTATGCCCGGGACTAGCGGGAGGGCCAACACCGGGGAGCTGTTTTTT.

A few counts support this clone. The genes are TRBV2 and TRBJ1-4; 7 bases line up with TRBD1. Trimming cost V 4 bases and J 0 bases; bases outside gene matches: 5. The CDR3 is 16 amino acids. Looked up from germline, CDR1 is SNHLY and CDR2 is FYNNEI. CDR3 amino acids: CASSATGLTTNEKLFF. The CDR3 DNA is TGTGCCAGCAGTGCGACAGGGCTCACAACTAATGAAAAACTGTTTTTT.

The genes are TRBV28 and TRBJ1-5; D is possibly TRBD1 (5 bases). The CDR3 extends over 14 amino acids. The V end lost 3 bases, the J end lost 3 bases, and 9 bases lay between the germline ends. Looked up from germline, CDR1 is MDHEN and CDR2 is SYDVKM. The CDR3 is CASSFSGNNQPQHF. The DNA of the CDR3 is TGTGCCAGCAGTTTCTCAGGGAACAATCAGCCCCAGCATTTT.

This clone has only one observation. The CDR3 DNA is TGTGCCAGCAGCTTGGGGGTAGCCGGTTCCTACAATGAGCAGTTCTTC. Protein: CASSLGVAGSYNEQFF. V and J are TRBV7-6 and TRBJ2-1; D could derive from TRBD1 or TRBD2 (5 bases each). Per germline, CDR1 SGHVS and CDR2 FNYEAQ. The CDR3 runs 16 residues. Trimming cost V 3 bases and J 1 base, with 13 bases left between them.

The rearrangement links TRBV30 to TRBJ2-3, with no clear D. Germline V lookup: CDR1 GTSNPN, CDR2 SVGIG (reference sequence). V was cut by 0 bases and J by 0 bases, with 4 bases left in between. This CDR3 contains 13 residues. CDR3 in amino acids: CAWSVGSTDTQYF. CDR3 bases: TGTGCCTGGAGTGTAGGGAGCACAGATACGCAGTATTTT.

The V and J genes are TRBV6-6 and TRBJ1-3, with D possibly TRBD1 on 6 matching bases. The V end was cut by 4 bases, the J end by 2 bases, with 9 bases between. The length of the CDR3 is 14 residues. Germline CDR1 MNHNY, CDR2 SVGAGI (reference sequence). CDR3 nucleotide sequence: TGTGCCAGCAGTTCTCAGGGGACTGGAAACACCATATATTTT. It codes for CASSSQGTGNTIYF.